This T cell receptor beta chain was identified in a study of T cells in Graves' hyperthyroidism and ophthalmopathy. Study outcomes and limitations: Most clonotypes that expanded in the thyroid above 0.001 also showed up in blood.

A remark on this clonotype: Its specificity is unknown.

This CDR3 has 13 amino acids. In germline, CDR1 is SEHNR, CDR2 FQNEAQ (reference sequence). V lost 0 bases and J lost 5, with 8 bases in between. TCR beta CDR3 regions were amplified from RNA transcripts. HTBI primers were used for first-round RT-PCR of the TCR CDR3. MiXCR was run by TCRdb on the multiplex PCR reads, yielding one entry per CDR3 protein. This table holds hundreds of thousands of distinct CDR3 sequences, approximately 18% found once. J is TRBJ2-7 and V is TRBV7-9; D gene ambiguous. Sequences were obtained from blood. The source is a man aged 50-59 years with Graves' ophthalmopathy. CDR3 sequence (DNA): TGTGCCAGCAGCTTAGCGACAACCCACGAGCAGTACTTC. This sequence encodes CASSLATTHEQYF.